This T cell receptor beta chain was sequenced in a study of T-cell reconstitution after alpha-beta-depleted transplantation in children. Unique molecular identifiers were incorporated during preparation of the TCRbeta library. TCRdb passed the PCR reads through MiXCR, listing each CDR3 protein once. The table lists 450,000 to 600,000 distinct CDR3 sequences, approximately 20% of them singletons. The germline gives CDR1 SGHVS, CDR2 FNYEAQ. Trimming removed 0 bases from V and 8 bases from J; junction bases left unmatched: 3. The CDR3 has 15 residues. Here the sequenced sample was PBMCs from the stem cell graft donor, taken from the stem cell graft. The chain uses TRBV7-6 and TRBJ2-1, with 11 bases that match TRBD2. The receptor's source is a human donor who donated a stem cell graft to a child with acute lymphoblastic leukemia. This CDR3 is CASSLALAGAYEQFF. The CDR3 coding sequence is TGTGCCAGCAGCTTAGCACTAGCGGGAGCGTATGAGCAGTTCTTC.